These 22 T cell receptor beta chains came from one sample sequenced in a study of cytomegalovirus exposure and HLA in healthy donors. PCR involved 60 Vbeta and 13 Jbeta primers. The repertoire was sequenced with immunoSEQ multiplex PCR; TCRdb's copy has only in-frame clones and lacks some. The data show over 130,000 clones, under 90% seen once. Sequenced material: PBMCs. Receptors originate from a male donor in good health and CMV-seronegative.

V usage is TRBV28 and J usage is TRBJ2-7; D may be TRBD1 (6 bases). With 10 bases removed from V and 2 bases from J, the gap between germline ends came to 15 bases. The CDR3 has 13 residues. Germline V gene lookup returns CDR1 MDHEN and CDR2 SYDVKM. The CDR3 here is CAIEQGTAYEQYF. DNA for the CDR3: TGTGCCATCGAACAGGGTACCGCCTACGAGCAGTACTTC.

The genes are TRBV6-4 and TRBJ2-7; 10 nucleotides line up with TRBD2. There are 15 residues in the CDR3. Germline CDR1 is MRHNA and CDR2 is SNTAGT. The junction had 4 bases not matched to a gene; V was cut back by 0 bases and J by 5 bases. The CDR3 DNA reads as TGTGCCAGCAGTGACTCGGCTAGCGGGAGCGACGAGCAGTACTTC. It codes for CASSDSASGSDEQYF.

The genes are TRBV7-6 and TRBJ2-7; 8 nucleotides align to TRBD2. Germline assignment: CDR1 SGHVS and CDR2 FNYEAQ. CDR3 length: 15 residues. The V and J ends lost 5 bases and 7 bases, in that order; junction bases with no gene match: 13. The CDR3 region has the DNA TGTGCCAGCAGCCTCGGGGGGGGAAGATCCGGGGAGCAGTACTTC. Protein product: CASSLGGGRSGEQYF.

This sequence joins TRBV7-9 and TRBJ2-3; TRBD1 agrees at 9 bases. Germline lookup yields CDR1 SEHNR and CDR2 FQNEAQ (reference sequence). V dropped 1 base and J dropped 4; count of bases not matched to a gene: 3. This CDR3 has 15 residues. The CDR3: CASSLGDRDADTQYF. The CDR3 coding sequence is TGTGCCAGCAGCTTAGGGGACAGGGATGCAGATACGCAGTATTTT.

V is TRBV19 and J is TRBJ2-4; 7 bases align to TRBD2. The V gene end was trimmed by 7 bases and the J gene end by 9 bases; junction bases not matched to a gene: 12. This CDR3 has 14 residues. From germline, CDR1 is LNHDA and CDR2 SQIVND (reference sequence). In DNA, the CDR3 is TGTGCCAGTACAATAGGGGCGGGAGAGGGCATTCAGTACTTC. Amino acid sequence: CASTIGAGEGIQYF. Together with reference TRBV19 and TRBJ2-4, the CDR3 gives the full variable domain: DGGITQSPKYLFRKEGQNVTLSCEQNLNHDAMYWYRQDPGQGLRLIYYSQIVNDFQKGDIAEGYSVSREKKESFPLTVTSAQKNPTAFYLCASTIGAGEGIQYFGAGTRLSVL.

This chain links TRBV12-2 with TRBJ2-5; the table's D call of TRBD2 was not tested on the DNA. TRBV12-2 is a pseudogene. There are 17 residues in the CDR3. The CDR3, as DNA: TGTGCAAGTCGCTTAGTCATCGCGAGACTAGTCCCAGAGACCCAGTACTTC. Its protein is CASRLVIARLVPETQYF.

CDR3 protein: CASTTQGEQYF. CDR3 DNA: TGTGCCAGCACCACTCAGGGCGAGCAGTACTTC. The V and J genes are TRBV6-5 and TRBJ2-7; a weak D match, TRBD1 (5 bases). The length of the CDR3 is 11 residues. With 7 bases removed from V and 6 bases from J, the gap between germline ends came to 10 bases. Germline values: CDR1 MNHEY, CDR2 SVGAGI.

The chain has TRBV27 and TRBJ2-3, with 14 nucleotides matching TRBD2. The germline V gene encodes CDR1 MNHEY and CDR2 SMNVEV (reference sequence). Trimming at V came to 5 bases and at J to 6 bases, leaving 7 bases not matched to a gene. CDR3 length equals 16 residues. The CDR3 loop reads CASSPGLAGAMDTQYF. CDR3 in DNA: TGTGCCAGCAGTCCGGGACTAGCGGGAGCAATGGATACGCAGTATTTT.

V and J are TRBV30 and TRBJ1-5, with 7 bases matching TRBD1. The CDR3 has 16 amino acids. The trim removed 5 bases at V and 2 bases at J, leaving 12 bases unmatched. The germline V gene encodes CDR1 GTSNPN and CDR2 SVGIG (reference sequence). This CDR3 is CAWGVGRGIGNQPQHF. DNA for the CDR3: TGTGCCTGGGGGGTGGGCAGGGGGATAGGCAATCAGCCCCAGCATTTT.

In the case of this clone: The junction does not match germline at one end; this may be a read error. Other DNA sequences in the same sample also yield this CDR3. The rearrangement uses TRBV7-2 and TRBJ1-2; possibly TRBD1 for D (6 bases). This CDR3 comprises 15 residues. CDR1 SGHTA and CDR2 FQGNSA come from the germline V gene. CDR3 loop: CASSFAQGLNYGYTF. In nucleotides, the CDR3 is TGTGCCAGCAGCTTCGCACAGGGCCTTAACTACGGCTACACCTTC.

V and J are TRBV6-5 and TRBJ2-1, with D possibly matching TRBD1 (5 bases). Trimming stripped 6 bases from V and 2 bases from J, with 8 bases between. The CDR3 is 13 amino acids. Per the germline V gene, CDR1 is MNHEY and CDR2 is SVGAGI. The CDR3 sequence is CASSTTAYNEQFF. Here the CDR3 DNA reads TGTGCCAGCAGCACGACAGCCTACAATGAGCAGTTCTTC.

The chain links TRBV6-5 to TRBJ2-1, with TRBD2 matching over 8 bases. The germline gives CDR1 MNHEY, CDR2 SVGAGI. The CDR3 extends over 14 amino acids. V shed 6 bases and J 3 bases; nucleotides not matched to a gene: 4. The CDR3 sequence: CASSLAGNYNEQFF. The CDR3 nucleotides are TGTGCCAGCAGCCTAGCGGGCAACTACAATGAGCAGTTCTTC.

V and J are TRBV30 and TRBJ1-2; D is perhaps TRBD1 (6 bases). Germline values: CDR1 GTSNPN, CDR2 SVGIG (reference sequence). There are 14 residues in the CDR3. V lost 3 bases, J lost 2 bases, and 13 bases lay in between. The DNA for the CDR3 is TGTGCCTGGAGGGGAAACAGGGAGAACTATGGCTACACCTTC. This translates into CAWRGNRENYGYTF.

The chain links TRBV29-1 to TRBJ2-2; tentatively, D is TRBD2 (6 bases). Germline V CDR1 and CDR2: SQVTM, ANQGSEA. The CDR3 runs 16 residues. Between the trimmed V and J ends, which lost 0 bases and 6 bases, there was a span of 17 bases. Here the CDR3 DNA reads TGCAGCGTTGAAGATCCCGGGGGAAGGGATCCCGGGGAGCTGTTTTTT. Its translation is CSVEDPGGRDPGELFF.

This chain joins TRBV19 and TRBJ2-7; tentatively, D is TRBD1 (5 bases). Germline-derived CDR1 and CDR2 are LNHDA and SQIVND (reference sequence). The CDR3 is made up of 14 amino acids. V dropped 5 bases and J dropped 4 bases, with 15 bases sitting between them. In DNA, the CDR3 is TGTGCCAGTAGTCCGTGGGGCGCAGGGTACGAGCAGTACTTC. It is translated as CASSPWGAGYEQYF.

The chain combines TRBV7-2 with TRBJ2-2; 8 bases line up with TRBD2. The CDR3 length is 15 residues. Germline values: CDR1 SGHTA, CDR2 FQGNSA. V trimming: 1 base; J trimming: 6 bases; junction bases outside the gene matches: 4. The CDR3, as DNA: TGTGCCAGCAGCTTAGGAGGCGGGAGGCCCGGGGAGCTGTTTTTT. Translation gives CASSLGGGRPGELFF.

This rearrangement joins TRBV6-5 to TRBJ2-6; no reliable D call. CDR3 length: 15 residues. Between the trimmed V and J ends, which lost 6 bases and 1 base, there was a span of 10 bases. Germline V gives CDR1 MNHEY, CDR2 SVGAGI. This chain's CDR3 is CASSDRVSGANVLTF. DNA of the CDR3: TGTGCCAGCAGCGACCGGGTATCTGGGGCCAACGTCCTGACTTTC.

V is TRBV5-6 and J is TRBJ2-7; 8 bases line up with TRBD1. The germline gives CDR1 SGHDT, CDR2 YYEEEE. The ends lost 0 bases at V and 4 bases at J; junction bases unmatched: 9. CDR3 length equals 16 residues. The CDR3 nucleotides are TGTGCCAGCAGCTTGGCCTCAGGGGGCGCGAAGTACGAGCAGTACTTC. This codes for CASSLASGGAKYEQYF.

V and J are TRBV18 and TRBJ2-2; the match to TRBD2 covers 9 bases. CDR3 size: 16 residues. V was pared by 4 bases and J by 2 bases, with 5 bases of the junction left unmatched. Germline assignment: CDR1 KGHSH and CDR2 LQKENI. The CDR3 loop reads CASSQSSGINTGELFF. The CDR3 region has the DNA TGTGCCAGCTCACAGTCTAGCGGGATTAACACCGGGGAGCTGTTTTTT.

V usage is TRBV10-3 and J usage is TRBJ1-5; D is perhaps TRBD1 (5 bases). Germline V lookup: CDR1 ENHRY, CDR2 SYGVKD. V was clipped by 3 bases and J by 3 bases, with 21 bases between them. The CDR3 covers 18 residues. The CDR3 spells CAISEGVQDGQSNQPQHF. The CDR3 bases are TGTGCCATCAGTGAAGGGGTTCAAGATGGGCAATCCAATCAGCCCCAGCATTTT.

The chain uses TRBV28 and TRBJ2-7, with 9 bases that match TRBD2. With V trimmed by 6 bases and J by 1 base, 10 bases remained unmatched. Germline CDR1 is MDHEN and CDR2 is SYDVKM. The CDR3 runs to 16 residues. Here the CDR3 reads CASSPRGSGSSYEQYF. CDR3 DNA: TGTGCCAGCAGCCCCCGAGGTAGCGGGAGTTCCTACGAGCAGTACTTC.

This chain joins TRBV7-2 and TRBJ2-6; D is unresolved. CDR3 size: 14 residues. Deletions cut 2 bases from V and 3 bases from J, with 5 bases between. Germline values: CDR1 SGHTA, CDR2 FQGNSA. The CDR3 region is CASSLSRGANVLTF. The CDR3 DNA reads TGTGCCAGCAGCTTATCTCGTGGGGCCAACGTCCTGACTTTC.